Listed below are T cell receptor beta chains from one sample, sequenced in a study of identical twins. Using its own MiXCR run on the 5' RACE reads, TCRdb lists one record per CDR3 protein. The data hold approximately 890,000 distinct CDR3 sequences, with roughly an eighth observed a single time. This sample was shared with a second study, whose subject was yellow fever vaccine responses in identical twins.

The source material was PBMCs. The receptors stem from a woman under 30 in good health. Both conserved end residues are part of each CDR3. D genes are given only for firm matches. The size field is filled for only some rows; it gives once, few, many or a size class.

D gene,clone size,V gene,J gene,CDR3 DNA,CDR3 protein
TRBD1,few,TRBV12-3/TRBV12-4,TRBJ1-5,TGTGCCAGCAGTTTTACCGGGACAGGGGAGGGAGATCAGCCCCAGCATTTT,CASSFTGTGEGDQPQHF
TRBD2,few,TRBV5-1,TRBJ2-3,TGCGCCAGCAGCTTGGCTTTGAGTCCGGGCGGGAGAGGCCAAGATACGCAGTATTTT,CASSLALSPGGRGQDTQYF
NA,few,TRBV5-1,TRBJ1-2,TGCGCCAGCAGCTCAATCCTAACCGGGAATAACTATGGCTACACCTTC,CASSSILTGNNYGYTF
NA,NA,TRBV15,TRBJ2-2,TGTGCCACCAGCAGAGGAGATGGGGACACCGGGGAGCTGTTTTTT,CATSRGDGDTGELFF
NA,NA,TRBV11-3,TRBJ2-5,TGTGCCAGCAGCCCAAGTGGGGGGCAAGGAGAGACCCAGTACTTC,CASSPSGGQGETQYF
TRBD2,few,TRBV3-1,TRBJ2-7,TGTGCCAGCAGCCAAGTATTTAGCGGGAGTTCCGAGCAGTACTTC,CASSQVFSGSSEQYF
TRBD1,few,TRBV7-9,TRBJ2-3,TGTGCCAGCAGCCGCTCCGGGACAGGGAACACAGATACGCAGTATTTT,CASSRSGTGNTDTQYF
NA,NA,TRBV24-1,TRBJ2-1,TGTGCCACCAGTGATGTCGGCAGGGTGGATGAGCAGTTCTTC,CATSDVGRVDEQFF
TRBD2,NA,TRBV20-1,TRBJ2-4,TGCAGTGCCGTCCTAGCGGGGGGGAACATTCAGTACTTC,CSAVLAGGNIQYF
TRBD2,NA,TRBV5-4,TRBJ2-7,TGTGCCAGCAGCACAGGACTAGCGGGGGTAACCTACGAGCAGTACTTC,CASSTGLAGVTYEQYF
NA,NA,TRBV24-1,TRBJ2-1,TGTGCCACCAGTGATTCCCCGGGGGTTTCCCCCTTGAATGAGCAGTTCTTC,CATSDSPGVSPLNEQFF
NA,many,TRBV5-1,TRBJ2-3,TGCGCCAGCAGCGTGGGACACACGGCTAGCACAGATACGCAGTATTTT,CASSVGHTASTDTQYF
TRBD2,few,TRBV7-3,TRBJ2-7,TGTGCCAGCAGCTTAGGGACTAGCGGGGGCGCAGAGCAGTACTTC,CASSLGTSGGAEQYF
NA,NA,TRBV4-1,TRBJ2-5,TGCGCCAGCAGCCAAGGAGAGGCAGGGGTGAAGACCCAGTACTTC,CASSQGEAGVKTQYF
TRBD2,NA,TRBV11-2,TRBJ2-1,TGTGCCAGCAGCTTTGGGGCGGGGGGCTTCTTC,CASSFGAGGFF
TRBD2,few,TRBV5-1,TRBJ2-2,TGCGCCAGCAGCTTGGGGATAGCGGGAGGCACCGGGGAGCTGTTTTTT,CASSLGIAGGTGELFF
NA,NA,TRBV20-1,TRBJ2-3,TGCAGTGCTACGAACACAGATACGCAGTATTTT,CSATNTDTQYF
NA,many,TRBV12-3/TRBV12-4,TRBJ1-3,TGTGCCAGCAAAATAGGGGGAGAACGTGGAAACACCATATATTTT,CASKIGGERGNTIYF
TRBD1,many,TRBV5-1,TRBJ1-5,TGCGCCAGCAGGCCCGGGACAGGGGTTAATCAGCCCCAGCATTTT,CASRPGTGVNQPQHF
NA,NA,TRBV15,TRBJ1-5,TGTGCCACCAGGTTACGTGGGGGGATTCAGCCCCAGCATTTT,CATRLRGGIQPQHF
NA,few,TRBV5-5,TRBJ2-7,TGTGCCAGCAGCTTGTGGAAGATAAACGAGCAGTACTTC,CASSLWKINEQYF
TRBD2,NA,TRBV4-2,TRBJ2-7,TGTGCCAGCAGCCAAGTCTTTGCGGGAGGGAACTACGAGCAGTACTTC,CASSQVFAGGNYEQYF
TRBD1,few,TRBV5-1,TRBJ2-1,TGCGCCAGCACCCGGGACAGGGGGTTCAGTGAGCAGTTCTTC,CASTRDRGFSEQFF
NA,many,TRBV6-2/TRBV6-3,TRBJ2-5,TGTGCCAGCAGTTACCCGAAAGAGACCCAGTACTTC,CASSYPKETQYF
NA,NA,TRBV5-1,TRBJ2-2,TGCGCCAGCAGCTTCGGGGGGCCATTCACCGGGGAGCTGTTTTTT,CASSFGGPFTGELFF
NA,NA,TRBV5-1,TRBJ2-7,TGCGCCAGCAGCTTGGAAGACTTCTCCTACGAGCAGTACTTC,CASSLEDFSYEQYF
NA,few,TRBV5-1,TRBJ2-7,TGCGCCAGCAGCGCCAATACTGAGCAGTACTTC,CASSANTEQYF
NA,NA,TRBV5-1,TRBJ2-3,TGCGCCAGCAGCTTGGACATTTCAGATACGCAGTATTTT,CASSLDISDTQYF
NA,once,TRBV19,TRBJ2-5,TGTGCCAGTAGTATCGGTCGGGATGAGACCCAGTACTTC,CASSIGRDETQYF
NA,NA,TRBV4-1,TRBJ1-1,TGCGCCAGCAGCCCCATACCTCGGCAAGAAAAGGCTTTCTTT,CASSPIPRQEKAFF
TRBD1,NA,TRBV15,TRBJ1-6,TGTGCCACCAGGCACAGGGGCACCTATAATTCACCCCTCCACTTT,CATRHRGTYNSPLHF
TRBD2,few,TRBV11-2,TRBJ2-1,TGTGCCAGCAGCCTGACTAGCGGGGGGGCACATGAGCAGTTCTTC,CASSLTSGGAHEQFF
TRBD2,many,TRBV11-2,TRBJ2-3,TGTGCCAGCAACAGACTAGCGGTTACTAGCACAGATACGCAGTATTTT,CASNRLAVTSTDTQYF
NA,NA,TRBV6-2/TRBV6-3,TRBJ2-7,TGTGCCAGCAGTTACTCGATGTGGTTATCGCTAATACCTTGTGTGTACGAGCAGTACTTC,CASSYSMWLSLIPCVYEQYF
NA,many,TRBV7-2,TRBJ1-1,TGTGCCAGCAGGTTGGACAGTACAAACACTGAAGCTTTCTTT,CASRLDSTNTEAFF
TRBD1,few,TRBV7-6,TRBJ2-5,TGTGCCAGCAGTTTGTCAGGGGGCGCGGAGACCCAGTACTTC,CASSLSGGAETQYF
NA,NA,TRBV7-9,TRBJ1-1,TGTGCCAGCAGGACGGGGGACGGGGGTGAAGCTTTCTTT,CASRTGDGGEAFF
NA,NA,TRBV20-1,TRBJ2-5,TGCAGTGCTAGAAAGACGCGAACTCTTCGGGAGACCCAGTACTTC,CSARKTRTLRETQYF
TRBD1,NA,TRBV2,TRBJ2-7,TGTGCCAGCACCTGGGACAGGGCCTACGAGCAGTACTTC,CASTWDRAYEQYF
TRBD1,many,TRBV28,TRBJ2-3,TGTGCCAGCAGTTTCCACGACAGGGCGGCAGATACGCAGTATTTT,CASSFHDRAADTQYF
NA,NA,TRBV11-2,TRBJ2-2,TGTGCCAGCAGCTTATTTTTGGGGCGGGAACCCGAGGGGGAGCTGTTTTTT,CASSLFLGREPEGELFF
NA,NA,TRBV27,TRBJ1-6,TGTGCCAGCAGTTACCTTGGACAGAATAATTCACCCCTCCACTTT,CASSYLGQNNSPLHF
TRBD2,NA,TRBV24-1,TRBJ2-1,TGTGCCACCAGTCCAGGGAGGGACTGGACCTACAATGAGCAGTTCTTC,CATSPGRDWTYNEQFF
NA,few,TRBV20-1,TRBJ1-4,TGCAGTGCTATCCGGGGTAATGAAAAACTGTTTTTT,CSAIRGNEKLFF
TRBD2,many,TRBV10-1,TRBJ2-3,TGCGCCAGCAGTGAGACCCTAGCGGGAGGGCCCACAGATACGCAGTATTTT,CASSETLAGGPTDTQYF
NA,few,TRBV6-1,TRBJ2-3,TGTGCCAGCAGTGAATTCCCCGGAGCTGATACGCAGTATTTT,CASSEFPGADTQYF
TRBD2,NA,TRBV20-1,TRBJ2-1,TGCAGTGCTAGAGACAGGGGTATCGGGACTAGCGGTTACAATGAGCAGTTCTTC,CSARDRGIGTSGYNEQFF
NA,NA,TRBV11-2,TRBJ2-1,TGTGCCAGCAGCTTAGAGGTTAGCGCGACCGAGCAGTTCTTC,CASSLEVSATEQFF
NA,NA,TRBV6-1,TRBJ2-5,TGTGCCAGCAGACCCGACAGCTATCAAGAGACCCAGTACTTC,CASRPDSYQETQYF
TRBD2,few,TRBV25-1,TRBJ2-1,TGTGCCAGCAGTGCAGCGGGAGGGCCAACCCTTGAGCAGTTCTTC,CASSAAGGPTLEQFF
TRBD2,many,TRBV6-1,TRBJ2-7,TGTGCCAGCTCTCCACAGCGGGGCCTCCCCTACGAGCAGTACTTC,CASSPQRGLPYEQYF
NA,NA,TRBV20-1,TRBJ2-3,TGCAGTGCTAAAGTGGGCCCAGATACGCAGTATTTT,CSAKVGPDTQYF
NA,few,TRBV20-1,TRBJ2-2,TGCAGTGCTAGAGACGCAACGAACACCGGGGAGCTGTTTTTT,CSARDATNTGELFF